The source of this T cell receptor (beta chain) is a study of cytomegalovirus exposure and HLA in healthy donors. For this clone: Its antigen is not identified.

The PCR employed 60 Vbeta primers together with 13 Jbeta primers. Clones were sequenced by immunoSEQ multiplex PCR, and TCRdb holds only the in-frame ones, with some missing. The profile shows some 200,000 clones, around 75% of them singletons. Study-wide findings and caveats: Most of the TCR beta V segments (in an earlier analysis) were productive either about 90% or about 30% of the time. Among TCR sequences, most were rare, though some public TCRs appeared in many donors.

This clonotype originated in a man in his forties in good health and CMV-seropositive. Sequencing was done on a sample of PBMCs.

CDR3 sequence reads: CASSLELRGWEQFF. The CDR3 DNA sequence: TGTGCCAGCAGCTTAGAGTTGCGGGGTTGGGAGCAGTTCTTC. V gene TRBV7-8 combines with J gene TRBJ2-1; possibly TRBD2 for D (6 bases). V lost 1 base and J lost 10, with 14 bases in between. Looked up from germline, CDR1 is SGHVS and CDR2 is FQNEAQ. The CDR3 spans 14 residues.